The rows below give T cell receptor beta chains drawn from one sample of a study of T cells after yellow fever vaccination. TCRdb re-analysed the 5' RACE reads in MiXCR, keeping a single row per CDR3 protein. Here the sample spans about 310,000 distinct CDR3 sequences, around 4% being singletons. The sample consisted of PBMCs, taken on the day of the yellow fever booster vaccination. The origin of the receptors is a man younger than 35 who received the YFV17D yellow fever vaccine. Both conserved end residues are part of each CDR3. A D gene is named only where the DNA matches it firmly. Only some rows state a clone size, as once, few, many or a class for expanded clones.

V gene	J gene	CDR3 length	D gene	clone size	CDR3 DNA	CDR3 protein
TRBV27	TRBJ2-3	15	NA	many	TGTGCCAGCAGTTTAGTTGGCCTAGCAACCGATACGCAGTATTTT	CASSLVGLATDTQYF
TRBV27	TRBJ1-2	16	TRBD1	NA	TGTGCCAGCAGTCCGGGACAGGGGGCTGTTGTCTATGGCTACACCTTC	CASSPGQGAVVYGYTF
TRBV19	TRBJ1-2	13	NA	NA	TGTGCCAGTAGTATTTCGACAGTCTATGGCTACACCTTC	CASSISTVYGYTF
TRBV6-6	TRBJ1-5	16	NA	many	TGTGCCAGCAGTTACATCCGGGGTCTACGCAATCAGCCCCAGCATTTT	CASSYIRGLRNQPQHF
TRBV5-1	TRBJ2-3	15	TRBD2	many	TGCGCCAGCAGCTTGGTTAGCGGGAGCACAGATACGCAGTATTTT	CASSLVSGSTDTQYF
TRBV3-1	TRBJ2-5	15	NA	few	TGTGCCAGCAGCCAAGAGTTGGGGGGTTCGGAGACCCAGTACTTC	CASSQELGGSETQYF
TRBV10-3	TRBJ2-7	13	NA	NA	TGTGCCATCCATAAGGGGGGGGGCGACGAGCAGTACTTC	CAIHKGGGDEQYF
TRBV2	TRBJ2-3	14	TRBD1	few	TGTGCCAGCAAGAACAGGGGTGGCACAGATACGCAGTATTTT	CASKNRGGTDTQYF
TRBV12-3/TRBV12-4	TRBJ1-1	14	TRBD1	many	TGTGCCAGCACCGGACAGGGAGGGTTCACTGAAGCTTTCTTT	CASTGQGGFTEAFF
TRBV6-5	TRBJ1-2	15	NA	NA	TGTGCCAGCAGACGCGGGACCCCGCTCGGTTATGGCTACACCTTC	CASRRGTPLGYGYTF
TRBV6-5	TRBJ2-2	16	NA	NA	TGTGCCAGCAGTCGGAGGACTTCATTGAACACCGGGGAGCTGTTTTTT	CASSRRTSLNTGELFF
TRBV5-6	TRBJ2-1	17	TRBD2	NA	TGTGCCAGCAGCTTGTACGCTCGGGGGGGACCCTACAATGAGCAGTTCTTC	CASSLYARGGPYNEQFF
TRBV7-9	TRBJ2-5	14	TRBD1	many	TGTGCCAGCAGCTTTACAGGGGGCATGAAGACCCAGTACTTC	CASSFTGGMKTQYF
TRBV19	TRBJ1-2	17	NA	few	TGTGCCAGTAGTATGAGGCGGGCCCTGGAGGGGGTAGGAGGCTACACCTTC	CASSMRRALEGVGGYTF
TRBV7-2	TRBJ2-3	15	NA	many	TGTGCCAGCAGCTTAATGGGCCTCAGCACAGATACGCAGTATTTT	CASSLMGLSTDTQYF
TRBV10-3	TRBJ1-2	13	NA	many	TGTGCCATCAGTGGGGCAGACAGCCGGGGCTACACCTTC	CAISGADSRGYTF
TRBV5-1	TRBJ1-4	15	NA	NA	TGCGCCAGCAGCCCGGAACAGAGCAGGAATGAAAAACTGATTTTT	CASSPEQSRNEKLIF
TRBV28	TRBJ2-5	15	TRBD2	many	TGTGCCAGCAGTCCGGGGCGGGGGATGCAAGAGACCCAGTACTTC	CASSPGRGMQETQYF
TRBV4-3	TRBJ2-1	16	NA	many	TGCGCCAGCAGCCAAGACGGGAACGCGGGGAACAATGAGCAGTTCTTC	CASSQDGNAGNNEQFF
TRBV29-1	TRBJ2-2	15	NA	few	TGCAGCGTTGAGGACCCTAGGACGAACACCGGGGAGCTGTTTTTT	CSVEDPRTNTGELFF
TRBV12-3/TRBV12-4	TRBJ2-1	15	TRBD2	many	TGTGCCAGCAGCCCGGTAGAGCGGGGGGGCAACGAGCAGTTCTTC	CASSPVERGGNEQFF
TRBV12-3/TRBV12-4	TRBJ2-1	15	NA	many	TGTGCCAGCAGTTTAGGTTTAGGGGGGTACAATGAGCAGTTCTTC	CASSLGLGGYNEQFF
TRBV28	TRBJ1-1	13	TRBD1	many	TGTGCCAGCAACGCCGGACAGGGCGGTGAAGCTTTCTTT	CASNAGQGGEAFF
TRBV5-1	TRBJ2-5	15	NA	many	TGCGCCAGCAGCTTGGTACAGTCTTCCGAAGAGACCCAGTACTTC	CASSLVQSSEETQYF
TRBV5-6	TRBJ2-1	16	NA	NA	TGTGCCAGCAGCTTGGTGGGTCCAGTTGGGGAGGATGAGCAGTTCTTC	CASSLVGPVGEDEQFF
TRBV7-9	TRBJ1-5	16	NA	many	TGTGCCAGCAGCTCCCGCGAGGGGGAGGGCAATCAGCCCCAGCATTTT	CASSSREGEGNQPQHF
TRBV6-5	TRBJ2-7	13	NA	NA	TGTGCCAGCCGTATGACTCGAGACTACGAGCAGTACTTC	CASRMTRDYEQYF
TRBV12-3/TRBV12-4	TRBJ2-3	13	TRBD1	few	TGTGCCAGTACAGGGGTTTTAGTAGATACGCAGTATTTT	CASTGVLVDTQYF
TRBV10-3	TRBJ2-5	17	NA	many	TGTGCCATCAGTGAGCCACGGGGTGGGGGGACCCAAGAGACCCAGTACTTC	CAISEPRGGGTQETQYF
TRBV14	TRBJ2-1	18	TRBD1	NA	TGTGCCAGCAGCCAAGATCGTATCGGACAGGGGGGTTACAATGAGCAGTTCTTC	CASSQDRIGQGGYNEQFF
TRBV7-2	TRBJ2-1	16	NA	few	TGTGCCAGCAGCTCCACCCAGGGCGGCCCCAGGGATGAGCAGTTCTTC	CASSSTQGGPRDEQFF
TRBV27	TRBJ1-6	12	NA	few	TGTGCCAGCAGCCCCCCTAATTCACCCCTCCACTTT	CASSPPNSPLHF
TRBV5-1	TRBJ1-1	14	TRBD1	NA	TGCGCCAGCAGCTTGCAGGGGGTGGACACTGAAGCTTTCTTT	CASSLQGVDTEAFF
TRBV25-1	TRBJ2-4	10	NA	few	TGTGCCAGCAGGCCCTGTGGACAGTACTTC	CASRPCGQYF
TRBV11-2	TRBJ2-2	12	NA	many	TGTGCCAGCAGCTACCACACCGGGGAGCTGTTTTTT	CASSYHTGELFF
TRBV14	TRBJ2-1	17	TRBD2	few	TGTGCCAGCAGCCAGTCTAGCGGGGGGATCTCCTACAATGAGCAGTTCTTC	CASSQSSGGISYNEQFF
TRBV2	TRBJ2-2	15	NA	many	TGTGCCAGCAGTACCGACAGGATCAACACCGGGGAGCTGTTTTTT	CASSTDRINTGELFF
TRBV12-3/TRBV12-4	TRBJ2-7	13	NA	NA	TGTGCCAGCAGTTCCTCGAGGGGCGTCGAGCAGTACTTC	CASSSSRGVEQYF
TRBV7-2	TRBJ2-1	13	TRBD1	many	TGTGCCAGCAGCCGACGACAGGGGTTAGCTCTGTTCTTC	CASSRRQGLALFF
TRBV29-1	TRBJ2-6	16	NA	NA	TGCAGCGTTGAACCCGCGCCGGGCTCTGGGGCCAACGTCCTGACTTTC	CSVEPAPGSGANVLTF
TRBV5-1	TRBJ1-2	13	NA	few	TGCGCCAGCAGCCCACGGGACACCTATGGCTACACCTTC	CASSPRDTYGYTF
TRBV5-1	TRBJ2-3	16	TRBD2	many	TGCGCCAGCAGCGAGGATAGCGGGGGGCCCACAGATACGCAGTATTTT	CASSEDSGGPTDTQYF
TRBV20-1	TRBJ2-1	12	NA	few	TGCAGCCCGTCAAGCCTAGCCCATGAGCAGTTCTTC	CSPSSLAHEQFF
TRBV16	TRBJ1-5	14	NA	many	TGTGCCAGCAGCCAATCTGCAGGGAATCAGCCCCAGCATTTT	CASSQSAGNQPQHF
TRBV12-3/TRBV12-4	TRBJ1-2	13	NA	many	TGTGCCAGCAGTCCCCAGGGTCGGTATGGCTACACCTTC	CASSPQGRYGYTF